Presented here are 29 T cell receptor beta chains from one specimen sequenced in a study of CD8 T cells in Susac syndrome (dated by TCRdb to the late 2010s). The method was the immunoSEQ multiplex PCR assay. RNA was extracted using the RNeasy kit, and roughly 0.5 to 1 ug of the RNA was reverse transcribed with random hexamers. TCRdb reworked the public reads: Q25 trimming with fastp, MiXCR clone assembly, productive beta chains retained. One record per CDR3 amino acid sequence lists the most common genes and DNA. For this sample there are approximately 270,000 distinct CDR3 sequences; about 94% appear just once. The biggest ten clones account for around 0.067% of the sample. The sequencing input was CD4+ T cells from PBMCs. The receptors stem from a human donor with multiple sclerosis.

CDR3 DNA: TGCGCCAGCAGCGCCCCGGGACAGGTTTTCGGGGAGCTGTTTTTT. It translates to CASSAPGQVFGELFF. The chain couples TRBV5-1 to TRBJ2-2, with TRBD1 matching 8 bases. The length of the CDR3 is 15 residues. Unmatched junction bases numbered 9, after V lost 4 bases and J lost 7 bases. Germline V lookup: CDR1 SGHRS, CDR2 YFSETQ.

V and J are TRBV5-1 and TRBJ2-7; 10 positions match TRBD1. This CDR3 spans 14 amino acids. CDR1 and CDR2 from the germline V gene are SGHRS and YFSETQ. Unmatched junction bases numbered 5, after V lost 4 bases and J lost 4 bases. CDR3 sequence (DNA): TGCGCCAGCAGCCACCCGGGACAGGGGTACGAGCAGTACTTC. Amino acids: CASSHPGQGYEQYF.

The chain carries TRBV28 and TRBJ2-7; no firm D call. With 7 bases removed from V and 5 bases from J, the gap between germline ends came to 9 bases. Germline V gives CDR1 MDHEN, CDR2 SYDVKM. The CDR3 consists of 11 residues. In DNA form, the CDR3 reads TGTGCCAGCACCTTTTTTAACGAGCAGTACTTC. This encodes CASTFFNEQYF.

This clonotype was recorded only once. The chain recombines TRBV5-6 with TRBJ1-4; 8 nucleotides line up with TRBD1. V lost 4 bases to trimming and J lost 10 bases; unmatched junction nucleotides: 9. The CDR3 length is 14 residues. Germline V CDR1 and CDR2: SGHDT, YYEEEE. The CDR3 region has the DNA TGTGCCAGCAGCGCTTGGACAGGGCGGGCAAAACTGTTTTTT. This encodes CASSAWTGRAKLFF.

This clonotype was recorded only once. This sequence joins TRBV7-9 and TRBJ1-1, with D possibly being TRBD1 (6 bases). This CDR3 is built from 17 residues. V lost 4 bases and J lost 4, with 22 bases in between. Germline CDR1 is SEHNR and CDR2 is FQNEAQ (reference sequence). CDR3 in amino acids: CASSSTQGSRGSTEAFF. CDR3 nucleotide sequence: TGTGCCAGCAGCTCGACCCAGGGGTCCCGAGGATCCACTGAAGCTTTCTTT.

This chain connects TRBV20-1 to TRBJ2-3, with 10 bases matching TRBD2. V lost 5 bases, J lost 5 bases, and 1 base stayed unmatched. The CDR3 spans 12 residues. Germline V gene lookup returns CDR1 DFQATT and CDR2 SNEGSKA (reference sequence). The CDR3 DNA is TGCAGTGCTTTAGCGGGGGGAGATACGCAGTATTTT. As protein: CSALAGGDTQYF.

The chain uses TRBV19 and TRBJ2-2; TRBD1 agrees at 7 bases. The J segment lost 0 bases and the V segment lost 8 bases, leaving 6 bases of the junction unmatched. CDR3 length: 15 amino acids. Germline CDR1 is LNHDA and CDR2 is SQIVND (reference sequence). CDR3 in DNA: TGTGCCAGTTTACAGGGGCCCTCGAACACCGGGGAGCTGTTTTTT. This encodes CASLQGPSNTGELFF.

The chain combines TRBV6-1 with TRBJ1-4; D unresolved. Germline V gene sequence: CDR1 MNHNS, CDR2 SASEGT. There are 14 residues in the CDR3. The ends were cut back, 1 base at V and 8 bases at J, with 11 bases in the middle. The CDR3 is CASSEGPEREKLFF. The DNA for the CDR3 is TGTGCCAGCAGTGAAGGCCCGGAGCGGGAAAAACTGTTTTTT.

V gene TRBV29-1 combines with J gene TRBJ1-5; D is possibly TRBD1 (6 bases). CDR1 and CDR2 from the germline V gene are SQVTM and ANQGSEA. The CDR3 is made up of 14 amino acids. With 4 bases removed from V and 6 bases from J, the gap between germline ends came to 16 bases. The CDR3 DNA is TGCAGCGTTGCAGGGGAGGCCTCGGGTCAGCCCCAGCATTTT. It translates to CSVAGEASGQPQHF.

Concerning this clonotype itself: One end of the junction fails to match germline, which may point to a read error. The V and J genes are TRBV29-1 and TRBJ2-2; the D gene could be TRBD1 or TRBD2 (5 bases each). The CDR3 runs to 12 residues. Per germline, CDR1 SQVTM and CDR2 ANQGSEA. The CDR3 protein is CGGGVRTGELFF. The CDR3 nucleotides read TGTGGTGGGGGAGTTAGAACCGGGGAGCTGTTTTTT.

This chain joins TRBV28 and TRBJ1-2; D is unresolved. This CDR3 spans 16 amino acids. The ends were cut back, 4 bases at V and 0 bases at J, with 15 bases in the middle. CDR1 MDHEN and CDR2 SYDVKM come from the germline V gene. DNA of the CDR3: TGTGCCAGCAGTTCTCCGGGGAGGCCCACTAACTATGGCTACACCTTC. Residues: CASSSPGRPTNYGYTF.

The chain is built from TRBV7-3 and TRBJ1-1; D is unresolved. Germline assignment: CDR1 SGHTA and CDR2 FQGTGA. The CDR3 runs to 14 residues. The V gene lost 3 bases and the J gene lost 3 bases, with 11 bases spanning the gap. CDR3 nucleotide sequence: TGTGCCAGCAGCTTGGACCCGGCAGACACTGAAGCTTTCTTT. The encoded protein is CASSLDPADTEAFF.

This chain joins TRBV3-1 and TRBJ2-1; TRBD1 matches 7 bases. CDR3 length: 14 residues. V dropped 3 bases and J dropped 5; count of bases not matched to a gene: 4. The germline V gene has CDR1 LGHDT and CDR2 YNNKEL (reference sequence). CDR3 DNA sequence: TGTGCCAGCAGCCAGCCCGGACAGGACAATGAGCAGTTCTTC. Amino acids: CASSQPGQDNEQFF.

The V gene is TRBV29-1, the J gene TRBJ1-2; TRBD1 is a possible D gene (5 bases). Germline-derived CDR1 and CDR2 are SQVTM and ANQGSEA. V was cut by 5 bases and J by 4 bases, with 14 bases left in between. CDR3 length: 13 residues. Written as DNA, the CDR3 is TGCAGCGTTAGTTGGCAGGGAAGCTATGGCTACACCTTC. It specifies CSVSWQGSYGYTF.

The chain links TRBV5-1 to TRBJ1-1; TRBD1 aligns across 8 bases. Trimming at V came to 4 bases and at J to 5 bases, leaving 10 bases not matched to a gene. The CDR3 spans 15 residues. Germline values: CDR1 SGHRS, CDR2 YFSETQ. The CDR3 nucleotides are TGCGCCAGCAGCGCCGGTGGACAGGGCGGTACTGAAGCTTTCTTT. This sequence encodes CASSAGGQGGTEAFF.

The chain is built from TRBV27 and TRBJ2-1; 10 bases are a match to TRBD2. The junction had 14 bases not matched to a gene; V was cut back by 8 bases and J by 10 bases. Germline-derived CDR1 and CDR2 are MNHEY and SMNVEV (reference sequence). The CDR3 runs 15 residues. The CDR3 coding sequence is TGTGCCAGCCGGCTTCTAGCGGGGGCCGGGGGGGAGCAGTTCTTC. Its protein is CASRLLAGAGGEQFF.

The rearrangement joins TRBV7-9 to TRBJ1-1; D gene uncertain. The germline V gene has CDR1 SEHNR and CDR2 FQNEAQ (reference sequence). Between the trimmed V and J ends, which lost 1 base and 4 bases, there was a span of 10 bases. CDR3 length: 14 residues. Written as DNA, the CDR3 is TGTGCCAGCAGCTTAGTGGGCGGCAGCACTGAAGCTTTCTTT. Protein product: CASSLVGGSTEAFF. The complete variable domain, with remaining parts taken from reference TRBV7-9 and TRBJ1-1, reads DTGVSQNPRHKITKRGQNVTFRCDPISEHNRLYWYRQTLGQGPEFLTYFQNEAQLEKSRLLSDRFSAERPKGSFSTLEIQRTEQGDSAMYLCASSLVGGSTEAFFGQGTRLTVV.

The chain joins TRBV20-1 to TRBJ2-5, with a tentative D call TRBD2 (6 bases). Trimming cost V 1 base and J 0 bases, with 9 bases left between them. Germline CDR1 is DFQATT and CDR2 is SNEGSKA (reference sequence). The length of the CDR3 is 14 residues. The CDR3 nucleotides are TGCAGTGCTAGAGTCGGGAGTAACCAAGAGACCCAGTACTTC. Protein sequence: CSARVGSNQETQYF.

This chain uses TRBV10-3 with TRBJ2-1; TRBD1 matches at 10 bases. CDR3 size: 14 residues. V trimming: 4 bases; J trimming: 6 bases; junction bases outside the gene matches: 3. The germline CDR1 and CDR2 sequences are ENHRY and SYGVKD. CDR3 sequence (DNA): TGTGCCATCAGTGGCCGGACAGGGGGCAATGAGCAGTTCTTC. It is translated as CAISGRTGGNEQFF.

The chain uses TRBV29-1 and TRBJ2-3, with TRBD1 identical over 8 bases. Germline V lookup: CDR1 SQVTM, CDR2 ANQGSEA. Trimming cost V 6 bases and J 14 bases; bases outside gene matches: 10. CDR3 length: 11 residues. CDR3 in DNA: TGCAGCGTCACTGGCGGGACAGGCTTGTATTTT. This encodes CSVTGGTGLYF.

This clonotype has just one count. The CDR3 DNA sequence: TGTGCCAGCAGCCCGGGGACTAGCGGGGACCTAGCCAAAAACATTCAGTACTTC. Protein sequence: CASSPGTSGDLAKNIQYF. The V call is TRBV5-4, the J call TRBJ2-4; 13 nucleotides line up with TRBD2. Germline trimming cut 4 bases from V and 0 bases from J; bases unmatched to any gene: 7. Germline values: CDR1 SGHNT, CDR2 YYREEE (reference sequence). The CDR3 totals 18 residues.

The chain couples TRBV3-1 to TRBJ1-2; a possible D gene is TRBD1 (5 bases). The CDR3 sequence is 15 residues long. The V and J ends lost 4 bases and 7 bases respectively, with 19 bases between them. CDR1 and CDR2 from the germline V gene are LGHDT and YNNKEL (reference sequence). CDR3: CASSPLGQSSLGYTF. For the CDR3, the DNA is TGTGCCAGCAGCCCACTGGGGCAGTCGTCTCTTGGCTACACCTTC.

The chain carries TRBV7-2 and TRBJ1-2; no definite D call. CDR3 length: 15 residues. V was clipped by 4 bases and J by 9 bases, with 21 bases between them. The germline gives CDR1 SGHTA, CDR2 FQGNSA. The CDR3 reads CASSSKPTVTHSYTF. In DNA form, the CDR3 reads TGTGCCAGCAGCTCCAAACCTACGGTCACCCATAGCTACACCTTC.

V and J are TRBV24-1 and TRBJ2-7; 9 bases line up with TRBD1. V was pared by 2 bases and J by 1 base, with 8 bases of the junction left unmatched. This CDR3 is 17 amino acids long. The germline V gene has CDR1 KGHDR and CDR2 SFDVKD. This CDR3 is CATSDYSGTGRSYEQYF. The CDR3 DNA reads TGTGCCACCAGTGATTACTCCGGGACAGGGAGATCCTACGAGCAGTACTTC.

The CDR3 protein is CASSAVGGANTGELFF. In DNA, the CDR3 is TGTGCCAGCAGTGCCGTGGGGGGCGCGAACACCGGGGAGCTGTTTTTT. This sequence joins TRBV12-3 or TRBV12-4 and TRBJ2-2, with D possibly being TRBD1 or TRBD2 (6 bases each). The V and J ends lost 5 bases and 0 bases respectively, with 13 bases between them. This CDR3 region has 16 residues.

The chain links TRBV19 to TRBJ2-7; D is perhaps TRBD1 (6 bases). The CDR3 contains 13 residues. Germline V gene lookup returns CDR1 LNHDA and CDR2 SQIVND (reference sequence). Trimming shortened V by 5 bases and J by 6 bases, and 14 bases separated the two germline ends. CDR3 nucleotides: TGTGCCAGTAGTTTACACAGGGCCTCCGAGCAGTACGTC. Translated: CASSLHRASEQYV.

This chain connects TRBV12-3 or TRBV12-4 to TRBJ1-1; TRBD1 matches 7 bases. Losses at the gene ends were 5 bases for V and 11 bases for J; bases not matched to a gene: 20. This CDR3 contains 16 residues. The CDR3 DNA sequence: TGTGCCAGCAGTCCGGACAGGAACGGGCCCCACTTCGACGCTTTCTTT. Encoded protein: CASSPDRNGPHFDAFF.

The chain has TRBV19 and TRBJ2-3; D is unresolved. The CDR3 is made up of 14 amino acids. V was shortened by 1 base and J by 2 bases, with 7 bases between the two germline ends. CDR1 LNHDA and CDR2 SQIVND come from the germline V gene (reference sequence). For the CDR3, the DNA is TGTGCCAGTAGTATAGCGACCAACACAGATACGCAGTATTTT. Its translation: CASSIATNTDTQYF.

V is TRBV10-3 and J is TRBJ2-5, with a weak D call TRBD2 (5 bases). CDR1 ENHRY and CDR2 SYGVKD come from the germline V gene. CDR3 length equals 15 residues. The germline V and J ends were trimmed by 3 bases and 2 bases, with 13 bases remaining between them. CDR3 loop: CAISDPPGRQETQYF. The CDR3 bases are TGTGCCATCAGTGACCCACCTGGGAGACAAGAGACCCAGTACTTC.